The rows below give T cell receptor beta chains drawn from one sample of a study of cytotoxic CD8 clonotypes in ibrutinib-treated CLL. Some clones are missing from TCRdb's copy, which holds only in-frame ones; the method was immunoSEQ multiplex PCR. The table shows hundreds of thousands of clones, with 70% occurring only once. The specimen was PBMCs, collected after 24 months of ibrutinib treatment. The receptors were gathered from a human donor with chronic lymphocytic leukemia. The CDR3 runs from the conserved cysteine through the conserved F or W. A D gene is named only where the DNA matches it firmly. Size values are once, few and many counts, or a class for expanded clones, and some rows have none.

d_gene	v_gene	j_gene	abundance	CDR3nt	CDR3aa
TRBD2	TRBV7-6	TRBJ2-1	NA	TGTGCCAGCAGCTTAGGTATCGGGAGGGCGTACAATGAGCAGTTCTTC	CASSLGIGRAYNEQFF
TRBD2	TRBV9	TRBJ2-7	NA	TGTGCCAGCAGCGTAGGCCGGCGGGAGGGCCTGGAATGCGAGCAGTACTTC	CASSVGRREGLECEQYF
NA	TRBV19	TRBJ2-1	NA	TGTGCCAGTAGTATAGCCCCGGGAGCGTCTAATGAGCAGTTCTTC	CASSIAPGASNEQFF
TRBD2	TRBV9	TRBJ2-1	NA	TGTGCCAGCAGCGTAGGGTCGGGCGGGAGCCCCCACAATGAGCAGTTCTTC	CASSVGSGGSPHNEQFF
NA	TRBV5-6	TRBJ1-4	NA	TGTGCCAGCAGCTCCTGGGAGACTAATGAAAAACTGTTTTTT	CASSSWETNEKLFF
TRBD1	TRBV28	TRBJ2-7	NA	TGTGCCAGCTCCGCACCCGGGACAGGGTACTACGAGCAGTACTTC	CASSAPGTGYYEQYF
NA	TRBV6-5	TRBJ1-1	once	TGTGCCAGCAGTGTGGAGGGGGGAATGAACACTGAAGCTTTCTTT	CASSVEGGMNTEAFF
NA	TRBV19	TRBJ1-4	NA	TGTGCCAGTAGTATCGCCACAACTAATGAAAAACTGTTTTTT	CASSIATTNEKLFF
NA	TRBV6-5	TRBJ2-7	NA	TGTGCCAGCAGTTCCCCGGGACAATCGTACGAGCAGTACTTC	CASSSPGQSYEQYF
NA	TRBV10-3	TRBJ2-7	NA	TGTGCCATCAGACAGAGCTCCTACGAGCAGTACTTC	CAIRQSSYEQYF
NA	TRBV18	TRBJ2-7	NA	TGTGCCAGCTCACCACAGGACCCCTACGAGCAGTACTTC	CASSPQDPYEQYF
NA	TRBV28	TRBJ2-7	NA	TGTGCCAGCAGTTCGGGGGAAGGTAATGACGAGCAGTACTTC	CASSSGEGNDEQYF
NA	TRBV9	TRBJ2-3	few	TGTGCCAGCTCAGGGGGGGGCACAGATACGCAGTATTTT	CASSGGGTDTQYF
NA	TRBV13	TRBJ2-7	NA	TGTGCCAGCAGCTCTCAGGGGAACTACGAGCAGTACTTC	CASSSQGNYEQYF
TRBD1	TRBV28	TRBJ2-2	once	TGTGCCAGCAGTTTAGACCTCGACAGGGCTTCCGGGGAGCTGTTTTTT	CASSLDLDRASGELFF
TRBD2	TRBV9	TRBJ2-1	NA	TGTGCCAGCAGCGTCACACCGGGACTAGCGGACAATGAGCAGTTCTTC	CASSVTPGLADNEQFF
NA	TRBV15	TRBJ2-7	NA	TGTGCCACCAGCAGAGTTTCCGGTTACGAGCAGTACTTC	CATSRVSGYEQYF
TRBD2	TRBV27	TRBJ2-1	NA	TGTGCCAGCACTGAGCGGGAGGGCTTCTACAATGAGCAGTTCTTC	CASTEREGFYNEQFF
NA	TRBV18	TRBJ2-7	NA	TGTGCCAGCTCACCACCGATGGTTTTC	CASSPPMVF
TRBD2	TRBV6-4	TRBJ2-3	NA	TGTGCCAGCAGTGCAAGCGGGAGGGCAGATACGCAGTATTTT	CASSASGRADTQYF
TRBD1	TRBV5-1	TRBJ2-2	NA	TGCGCCAGCAGCTCAGGACAGGGGGCCTCCGGGGAGCTGTTTTTT	CASSSGQGASGELFF
NA	TRBV19	TRBJ2-7	NA	TGTGCCAGTAGCCCGACAATCGTCGGGATCCACGAGCAGTACTTC	CASSPTIVGIHEQYF
NA	TRBV7-9	TRBJ1-2	NA	TGTGCCAGCAGCTCGCTCCGGGGCCGTTCGGGAGATGGCTACACCTTC	CASSSLRGRSGDGYTF
TRBD2	TRBV6-1	TRBJ2-7	NA	TGTGCCAGCAGTGGGTGGGATAGCGGGATGTTACCCTACGAGCAGTACTTC	CASSGWDSGMLPYEQYF
TRBD1	TRBV9	TRBJ2-7	NA	TGTGCCAGCAGCGTAGGGACAGGGGCATACGAGCAGTACTTC	CASSVGTGAYEQYF
NA	TRBV27	TRBJ1-1	few	TGTGCCAGCAGTTTCTACGGGACAAACACTGAAGCTTTCTTT	CASSFYGTNTEAFF
NA	TRBV4-2	TRBJ1-1	NA	TGTGCCAGCAGCCAAGACATAATGAACACTGAAGCTTTCTTT	CASSQDIMNTEAFF
TRBD2	TRBV11-2	TRBJ2-1	NA	TGTGCCAGCAGCTCGGCTAGCGGGTCTTCCTACAATGAGCAGTTCTTC	CASSSASGSSYNEQFF
TRBD2	TRBV7-9	TRBJ2-2	NA	TGTGCCAGCAGCTTAGGGGCTAGCGGGGACACCGGGGAGCTGTTTTTT	CASSLGASGDTGELFF
NA	TRBV9	TRBJ2-7	NA	TGTGCCAGCAGCCTTAGCTTCGGCCCTCCCTACTACGAGCAGTACTTC	CASSLSFGPPYYEQYF
NA	TRBV5-1	TRBJ2-7	NA	TGCGCCAGCGGTGCCGGGACCTCCTACGAGCAGTACTTC	CASGAGTSYEQYF
NA	TRBV5-8	TRBJ2-7	NA	TGTGCCAGCAGCTTGGGCCAATCCGAGCAGTACTTC	CASSLGQSEQYF
NA	TRBV6-6	TRBJ1-2	few	TGTGCCAGCACCCCCGTGCGGGGCTTTATGAACTATGGCTACACCTTC	CASTPVRGFMNYGYTF
NA	TRBV15	TRBJ2-5	NA	TGTGCCACCAGCGGGGCCTACGAGGAGACCCAGTACTTC	CATSGAYEETQYF
NA	TRBV14	TRBJ2-7	NA	TGTGCCAGCAGCCAAGGTTCAGGACCTTACGAGCAGTACTTC	CASSQGSGPYEQYF
NA	TRBV19	TRBJ2-7	NA	TGTGCCAGTAGTAGCAGGGGAAGCAACGAGCAGTACTTC	CASSSRGSNEQYF
TRBD2	TRBV11-1	TRBJ2-1	NA	TGTGCCAGCAGCTTAGAGGGAGCGGGAGAAAATGAGCAGTTCTTC	CASSLEGAGENEQFF
TRBD1	TRBV7-2	TRBJ1-2	NA	TGTGCCAGCAGCTTAGGACAGGGGGATTACTATGGCTACACCTTC	CASSLGQGDYYGYTF
TRBD2	TRBV11-3	TRBJ2-1	NA	TGTGCCAGCAGCGTCTCCCCGGAGCGGGGGTACAATGAGCAGTTCTTC	CASSVSPERGYNEQFF
NA	TRBV6-5	TRBJ2-2	NA	TGTGCCATCGGGTCCGGGGGTCTTAACACCGGGGAGCTGTTTTTT	CAIGSGGLNTGELFF
NA	TRBV29-1	TRBJ2-5	NA	TGCAGCGTTCTCACTGAAGAGACCCAGTACTTC	CSVLTEETQYF
NA	TRBV4-1	TRBJ2-4	once	TGCGCCAGCAGCCAAGATTTGCGAAGGGAAAAAAACATTCAGTACTTC	CASSQDLRREKNIQYF
TRBD1	TRBV7-8	TRBJ1-3	once	TGTGCCAGCAGCTTACCTCCGGGACAGGGACCCAACACCATATATTTT	CASSLPPGQGPNTIYF
NA	TRBV27	TRBJ2-7	few	TGTGCCAGCAGTTTACTGGGGGGCTCCTACGAGCAGTACTTC	CASSLLGGSYEQYF
TRBD1	TRBV10-3	TRBJ2-5	NA	TGTGCCATCACTTGGGACAGACAAGAGACCCAGTACTTC	CAITWDRQETQYF
NA	TRBV9	TRBJ1-4	NA	TGTGCCAGCAGCGTATCTACTAATGAAAAACTGTTTTTT	CASSVSTNEKLFF
NA	TRBV29-1	TRBJ1-1	NA	TGCAGCGCGTTGACAACTGAAGCTTTCTTT	CSALTTEAFF
NA	TRBV2	TRBJ1-2	NA	TGTGCCAGAGGCGGGCAGTCTTCCAACTATGGCTACACCTTC	CARGGQSSNYGYTF
TRBD1	TRBV19	TRBJ1-2	NA	TGTGCCAGTAGGCCTGGCAGGGGGGTAGGCTACACCTTC	CASRPGRGVGYTF
NA	TRBV20-1	TRBJ1-4	NA	TGCAGTGCTAGAGATCAGGAAAAACTGTTTTTT	CSARDQEKLFF
NA	TRBV4-2	TRBJ2-7	NA	TGTGCCAGCAGCCAAGATCAGACCGGAGGAAACGAGCAGTACTTC	CASSQDQTGGNEQYF
NA	TRBV28	TRBJ2-7	NA	TGTGCCAGCAGCGTTGGACTAATCGAGCAGTACTTC	CASSVGLIEQYF
NA	TRBV19	TRBJ1-1	NA	TGTGCCAGTAGGGAATGGGGTCTCTTGAACACTGAAGCTTTCTTT	CASREWGLLNTEAFF
NA	TRBV21-1	TRBJ1-5	few	TGTGCCAGCAGCAAGGGATTCGGCAATCAGCCCCAGCATTTT	CASSKGFGNQPQHF
NA	TRBV5-5	TRBJ2-2	NA	TGTGCCAGCAGCTTTGGGGACACGAACACCGGGGAGCTGTTTTTT	CASSFGDTNTGELFF
NA	TRBV27	TRBJ1-2	NA	TGTGCCAGCAGTTCGGGCCGGGGAGACTATGGCTACACCTTC	CASSSGRGDYGYTF
TRBD1	TRBV4-1	TRBJ2-1	NA	TGCGCCAGCAGCCAAGAAGAAGGACAGGGCTATGAGCAGTTCTTC	CASSQEEGQGYEQFF
TRBD2	TRBV12-5	TRBJ2-1	NA	TGTGCTAGTGGTTCGCAGCCTAGCGGGAGGGAGCCGAATGAGCAGTTCTTC	CASGSQPSGREPNEQFF
TRBD1	TRBV5-1	TRBJ1-5	few	TGCGCCAGCAGCCCGACAGGGTGGGGCCAGCCCCAGCATTTT	CASSPTGWGQPQHF
TRBD1	TRBV2	TRBJ1-5	few	TGTGCCAGCAGGGAGACAGGGACCAATCAGCCCCAGCATTTT	CASRETGTNQPQHF